This passage covers 16 T cell receptor beta chains from one sample sequenced in a study of T cell responses to AZD1222 COVID-19 vaccine. Some clones are missing from TCRdb's copy, which holds only in-frame ones; the method was immunoSEQ multiplex PCR. The table records roughly 120,000 clones, just under 95% of them present only once. The starting material was peripheral blood, obtained on day 0 of AZD1222 vaccination. These receptors were obtained from an adult in good health.

V usage is TRBV3-1 (or the pseudogene TRBV3-2) and J usage is TRBJ2-7; D is uncertain. Germline CDR1 is LGHDT and CDR2 is YNNKEL (reference sequence). Trimming pared 1 base from V and 3 bases from J, leaving 7 bases between. The CDR3 is 13 amino acids. CDR3 nucleotides: TGTGCCAGCAGCCAAGGTCTAGACTACGAGCAGTACTTC. This encodes CASSQGLDYEQYF.

The rearrangement links TRBV28 to TRBJ2-1, with D hard to call. The CDR3 is made up of 14 amino acids. Germline assignment: CDR1 MDHEN and CDR2 SYDVKM. Trimming removed 3 bases at V and 6 bases at J, with 12 bases between. CDR3 region: CASSLDVKANEQFF. The CDR3 DNA sequence: TGTGCCAGCAGTTTGGACGTGAAGGCCAATGAGCAGTTCTTC.

This clone was recorded only once. J is TRBJ2-2 and V is TRBV7-9, with a possible D match to TRBD1 (6 bases). Looked up from germline, CDR1 is SEHNR and CDR2 is FQNEAQ (reference sequence). V was trimmed by 5 bases and J by 6 bases, leaving 19 bases between them. The CDR3 is 16 amino acids. The CDR3 here is CASSRWTEHNPGELFF. The CDR3 region has the DNA TGTGCCAGCAGCCGCTGGACAGAGCATAACCCCGGGGAGCTGTTTTTT. Based on the CDR3 plus reference TRBV7-9 and TRBJ2-2, the full variable domain is DTGVSQNPRHKITKRGQNVTFRCDPISEHNRLYWYRQTLGQGPEFLTYFQNEAQLEKSRLLSDRFSAERPKGSFSTLEIQRTEQGDSAMYLCASSRWTEHNPGELFFGEGSRLTVL.

The chain combines TRBV7-9 with TRBJ1-2, with D tentatively TRBD1 (5 bases). This CDR3 has 12 residues. The ends were cut back, 4 bases at V and 5 bases at J, with 8 bases in the middle. From germline, CDR1 is SEHNR and CDR2 FQNEAQ (reference sequence). The CDR3 reads CASSSGGYGYTF. The CDR3 nucleotides read TGTGCCAGCAGCTCGGGGGGATATGGCTACACCTTC.

The rearrangement uses TRBV10-1 and TRBJ2-2, with a tentative D call TRBD1 (6 bases). Germline V gene sequence: CDR1 WNHNN, CDR2 SYGVQD (reference sequence). Trimming took 6 bases from V and 4 from J, leaving 12 bases between them. The CDR3 runs to 14 residues. The CDR3 nucleotides are TGCGCCAGCAGACAGACAGGCTCCACCGGGGAGCTGTTTTTT. Its translation: CASRQTGSTGELFF.

The gene calls are TRBV7-6 and TRBJ2-7; 10 positions match TRBD2. CDR3 length: 16 residues. V dropped 4 bases and J dropped 3; count of bases not matched to a gene: 9. Germline CDR1 reads SGHVS; CDR2 reads FNYEAQ. The CDR3, as DNA: TGTGCCAGCAGCTCCCTCTTGACTAGCGGGCTCTACGAGCAGTACTTC. Its protein is CASSSLLTSGLYEQYF. Based on the CDR3 plus reference TRBV7-6 and TRBJ2-7, the full variable domain is GAGVSQSPRYKVTKRGQDVALRCDPISGHVSLYWYRQALGQGPEFLTYFNYEAQQDKSGLPNDRFSAERPEGSISTLTIQRTEQRDSAMYRCASSSLLTSGLYEQYFGPGTRLTVT.

The chain is built from TRBV6-2 or TRBV6-3 and TRBJ2-3; 12 bases line up with TRBD2. The germline CDR1 and CDR2 sequences are MNHEY and SVGEGT. This CDR3 is built from 15 residues. Trimming took 2 bases from V and 4 from J; bases not matched to a gene: 1. The CDR3 protein is CASSYGTSGSDTQYF. The DNA for the CDR3 is TGTGCCAGCAGTTACGGGACTAGCGGGTCAGATACGCAGTATTTT.

J is TRBJ2-1 and V is TRBV24-1, with TRBD1 as a possible D gene (5 bases). From germline, CDR1 is KGHDR and CDR2 SFDVKD. The CDR3 contains 17 residues. Trimming removed 3 bases from V and 4 bases from J, with 18 bases in between. The DNA for the CDR3 is TGTGCCACCAGTGATCCCCCCCCAGGGAAGGGGTACAATGAGCAGTTCTTC. As protein: CATSDPPPGKGYNEQFF.

The V call is TRBV28, the J call TRBJ1-3, with D possibly TRBD1 on 6 matching bases. CDR1 is MDHEN, CDR2 SYDVKM, per germline. Between the trimmed V and J ends, which lost 5 bases and 3 bases, there was a span of 17 bases. The CDR3 runs to 16 residues. CDR3 DNA: TGTGCCAGCAGTCCTCATCGGACAGTTGGTGGAAACACCATATATTTT. Its translation is CASSPHRTVGGNTIYF. Variable domain in full (rest from reference TRBV28 and TRBJ1-3): DVKVTQSSRYLVKRTGEKVFLECVQDMDHENMFWYRQDPGLGLRLIYFSYDVKMKEKGDIPEGYSVSREKKERFSLILESASTNQTSMYLCASSPHRTVGGNTIYFGEGSWLTVV.

The chain links TRBV10-3 to TRBJ2-6, with D perhaps TRBD1 or TRBD2 (5 bases each). Trimming pared 10 bases from V and 0 bases from J, leaving 13 bases between. Germline assignment: CDR1 ENHRY and CDR2 SYGVKD. This CDR3 comprises 15 residues. The CDR3 sequence is CATGTGLSGANVLTF. As DNA, the CDR3 is TGTGCCACCGGGACGGGGCTCTCTGGGGCCAACGTCCTGACTTTC.

The V and J genes are TRBV28 and TRBJ1-4; D is perhaps TRBD1 (6 bases). The CDR3 spans 14 residues. Germline V gives CDR1 MDHEN, CDR2 SYDVKM. V was trimmed by 3 bases and J by 7 bases, leaving 12 bases between them. CDR3 bases: TGTGCCAGCAGTTTTCAGGGGTTCTCTGAAAAACTGTTTTTT. This sequence encodes CASSFQGFSEKLFF.

This rearrangement joins TRBV13 to TRBJ2-6, with 8 bases that match TRBD1. V lost 1 base, J lost 4 bases, and 18 bases stayed unmatched. Germline loops: CDR1 PRHDT, CDR2 FYEKMQ (reference sequence). This CDR3 has 21 amino acids. CDR3 in DNA: TGTGCCAGCAGCTTAGTACGGGACAGGAGTAGTAGTCAAGGAGGGGCCAACGTCCTGACTTTC. Translated: CASSLVRDRSSSQGGANVLTF. Together with reference TRBV13 and TRBJ2-6, the CDR3 gives the full variable domain: AAGVIQSPRHLIKEKRETATLKCYPIPRHDTVYWYQQGPGQDPQFLISFYEKMQSDKGSIPDRFSAQQFSDYHSELNMSSLELGDSALYFCASSLVRDRSSSQGGANVLTFGAGSRLTVL.

This rearrangement joins TRBV19 to TRBJ2-3; 9 bases fit TRBD2. Germline CDR1 LNHDA, CDR2 SQIVND (reference sequence). Trimming cost V 3 bases and J 6 bases; bases outside gene matches: 4. This CDR3 has 14 amino acids. The CDR3 region has the DNA TGTGCCAGTAGTATCTTGCTAGCGGGGGATACGCAGTATTTT. This translates into CASSILLAGDTQYF.

The V and J genes are TRBV3-1 (or the pseudogene TRBV3-2) and TRBJ2-1; TRBD2 agrees at 10 bases. J was trimmed by 7 bases and V by 9 bases; bases with no gene match: 6. CDR3 length equals 13 residues. Looked up from germline, CDR1 is LGHDT and CDR2 is YNNKEL (reference sequence). Here the CDR3 DNA reads TGTGCCAGTGTACTAGCGGGGTCGAATGAGCAGTTCTTC. Its protein is CASVLAGSNEQFF.

The chain links TRBV10-3 to TRBJ1-4, with D possibly TRBD1 on 5 matching bases. The V gene's germline CDR1 is ENHRY and CDR2 SYGVKD. Trimming cost V 10 bases and J 0 bases, with 12 bases left between them. There are 14 residues in the CDR3. CDR3 DNA sequence: TGTGCCACCGGTCGGACATCAACTAATGAAAAACTGTTTTTT. Translated, it gives CATGRTSTNEKLFF.

This clone was picked up one time. V is TRBV3-1 (or the pseudogene TRBV3-2) and J is TRBJ2-7, with 12 bases matching TRBD2. CDR3 length: 16 amino acids. The V gene end was trimmed by 4 bases and the J gene end by 2 bases; junction bases not matched to a gene: 6. In germline, CDR1 is LGHDT, CDR2 YNNKEL (reference sequence). The CDR3, as DNA: TGTGCCAGCAGCCGAAACCTAGCGGGGGGGACCTACGAGCAGTACTTC. It encodes CASSRNLAGGTYEQYF.